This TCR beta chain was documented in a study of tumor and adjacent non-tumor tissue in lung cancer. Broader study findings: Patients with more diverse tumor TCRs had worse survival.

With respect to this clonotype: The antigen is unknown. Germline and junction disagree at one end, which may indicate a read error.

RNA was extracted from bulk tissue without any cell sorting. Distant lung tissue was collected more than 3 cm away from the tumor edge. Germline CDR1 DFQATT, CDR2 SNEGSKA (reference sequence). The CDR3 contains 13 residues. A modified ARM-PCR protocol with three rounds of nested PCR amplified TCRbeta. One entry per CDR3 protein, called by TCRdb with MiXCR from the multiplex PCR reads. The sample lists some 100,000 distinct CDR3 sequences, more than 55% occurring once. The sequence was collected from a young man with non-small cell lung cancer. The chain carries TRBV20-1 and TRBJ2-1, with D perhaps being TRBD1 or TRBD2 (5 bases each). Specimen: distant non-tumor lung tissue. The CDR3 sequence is CSASVTDYNEQFF. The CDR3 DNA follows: TGCAGTGCTTCCGTGACAGACTACAATGAGCAATTCTTC.